The source of this T cell receptor beta chain is a study of blood T cell repertoires in COVID-19. For the study at large: Material from acute and convalescent COVID-19 was sourced from the United States, Italy and Spain.

The assay was immunoSEQ multiplex PCR, and TCRdb's table has in-frame clones only and misses some. The top ten clones hold less than 0.95% of a sample with a few hundred thousand clones, roughly nine tenths of them seen once. The V gene's germline CDR1 is MGHRA and CDR2 YSYEKL. Trimming cost V 3 bases and J 4 bases; bases outside gene matches: 6. The CDR3 extends over 15 amino acids. The chain has TRBV4-1 and TRBJ1-2, with 9 bases identical to TRBD1. The TCR originated in a woman aged 40-49 years who had recovered from COVID-19. The specimen was peripheral blood. The CDR3 nucleotides are TGCGCCAGCAGCCAGGCACAGGGGGCCGGCTATGGCTACACCTTC. Its protein is CASSQAQGAGYGYTF.